The 10 T cell receptor beta chains given below trace back to one sample, sequenced in a study of graft-versus-host responses after intestinal transplantation. Produced via immunoSEQ multiplex PCR; TCRdb's table is partial and in-frame only. In the table there are tens of thousands of clones, around 96% of which are singletons. No antigens are known for them. The sample here was unstimulated CD8+ T cells sorted from spleen or lymph node cells, taken before transplant. The source is a human donor who was the organ donor for an intestinal transplant.

This sequence joins TRBV5-6 and TRBJ1-1; weak D call: TRBD1 (5 bases). Per the germline V gene, CDR1 is SGHDT and CDR2 is YYEEEE. This CDR3 region has 12 residues. V gave up 5 bases and J gave up 8 bases, with 13 bases separating them. CDR3 bases: TGTGCCAGCAGTCACGACAGCCGAGAAGCTTTCTTT. Amino acids: CASSHDSREAFF. The whole variable domain, remainder taken from reference TRBV5-6 and TRBJ1-1, is DAGVTQSPTHLIKTRGQQVTLRCSPKSGHDTVSWYQQALGQGPQFIFQYYEEEERQRGNFPDRFSGHQFPNYSSELNVNALLLGDSALYLCASSHDSREAFFGQGTRLTVV.

The CDR3 reads CASSYSGGGELFF. The CDR3 DNA follows: TGTGCCAGCAGTTACTCCGGGGGCGGGGAGCTGTTTTTT. The chain carries TRBV6-6 and TRBJ2-2; D perhaps matches TRBD2 (6 bases). Germline V gives CDR1 MNHNY, CDR2 SVGAGI (reference sequence). V lost 0 bases to trimming and J lost 7 bases, with 6 bases between them. This CDR3 has 13 amino acids.

The chain couples TRBV7-9 to TRBJ2-1; the D gene could be TRBD1 or TRBD2 (6 bases each). The CDR3 has 13 residues. Trimming took off 1 base at V and 8 bases at J, with 9 bases between the two ends. CDR1 is SEHNR and CDR2 is FQNEAQ in the germline V gene (reference sequence). The CDR3 region is CASSLVGGHEQFF. DNA for the CDR3: TGTGCCAGCAGCTTAGTTGGGGGGCATGAGCAGTTCTTC.

The V and J genes are TRBV7-9 and TRBJ2-5, with D perhaps matching TRBD1 (6 bases). From germline, CDR1 is SEHNR and CDR2 FQNEAQ (reference sequence). This CDR3 region has 16 residues. V gave up 5 bases and J gave up 5 bases, with 21 bases separating them. For the CDR3, the DNA is TGTGCCAGCAGCCCTCTCGGGACAACTGTCAGGGAGACCCAGTACTTC. Residues: CASSPLGTTVRETQYF.

The rearrangement uses TRBV2 and TRBJ2-1; a weak D match, TRBD2 (6 bases). V was pared by 0 bases and J by 5 bases, with 20 bases between. The CDR3 is made up of 18 amino acids. Germline V gene data show CDR1 as SNHLY and CDR2 as FYNNEI. CDR3 amino acids: CASSEAHGGMGFNNEQFF. The CDR3 DNA sequence: TGTGCCAGCAGTGAAGCGCATGGAGGGATGGGGTTTAACAATGAGCAGTTCTTC.

This chain uses TRBV12-5 with TRBJ1-1, with D hard to call. CDR1 and CDR2 from the germline V gene are LGHNT and FRNRAP. The CDR3 runs 12 residues. V lost 2 bases and J lost 10, with 11 bases in between. The DNA for the CDR3 is TGTGCTAGTGGTTTGTATGGGATCGGAGCTTTCTTT. This translates into CASGLYGIGAFF.

This chain joins TRBV7-2 and TRBJ2-5; the D gene could be TRBD1 or TRBD2 (6 bases each). The CDR3 runs to 15 residues. The V end was cut by 0 bases, the J end by 0 bases, with 8 bases between. Per the germline V gene, CDR1 is SGHTA and CDR2 is FQGNSA. The CDR3, as DNA: TGTGCCAGCAGCTTAGCGGGGGGCGACCAAGAGACCCAGTACTTC. This translates into CASSLAGGDQETQYF.

This clone was seen only a few times. V gene TRBV21-1 combines with J gene TRBJ2-7; the table calls TRBD1, which could not be checked here. TRBV21-1 is described as a pseudogene. The CDR3 is 12 residues long. DNA for the CDR3: TGTGCCAGCAGCAACAGGTGCGACGAGCAGTACTTC. Translation gives CASSNRCDEQYF.

V gene TRBV13 combines with J gene TRBJ2-7; D is undetermined. CDR1 PRHDT and CDR2 FYEKMQ come from the germline V gene (reference sequence). The V end lost 5 bases, the J end lost 0 bases, and 5 bases lay between the germline ends. This CDR3 spans 12 amino acids. CDR3 bases: TGTGCCAGCAGCCCTCACTCCTACGAGCAGTACTTC. Translating it yields CASSPHSYEQYF.

This chain uses TRBV10-3 with TRBJ1-2; D is ambiguous. Germline CDR1 ENHRY, CDR2 SYGVKD. There are 17 residues in the CDR3. The germline V and J ends were trimmed by 5 bases and 7 bases, with 26 bases remaining between them. The CDR3 region has the DNA TGTGCCATCAGTCTCGACGTAACTATTGTGAAGGGCTGTGGCTACACCTTC. It is translated as CAISLDVTIVKGCGYTF.